These T cell receptor beta chains were read from a single sample in a study of blood T cell repertoires in COVID-19. This table comes from immunoSEQ multiplex PCR, and its TCRdb copy is limited to in-frame clones, with some not included. The profile shows 60,000 to 85,000 clones, 80% to 90% of them singletons. Material: peripheral blood. These receptors came from a man aged 50 to 60 with active COVID-19. CDR3s include the opening cysteine and the closing phenylalanine or tryptophan. D genes are given only for firm matches. Not all rows give a size; the values are once, few, many and, for expanded clones, a class.

>NA|NA|TRBJ2-1|TRBV21-1
TGTGCCAGCAGCAAGGTGTGGAAAGTCTGGAGGGAGGGAGGCAATGAGCAGTTCTTC
CASSKVWKVWREGGNEQFF
>NA|TRBD2|TRBJ2-7|TRBV7-9
TGTGCCAGCAGCTTAGAAGGGGGACTAGAGACGTACTTC
CASSLEGGLETYF
>NA|NA|TRBJ1-3|TRBV15
TGTGCCACCAGCCACCCCGCCGGCTCTGGAAACACCATATATTTT
CATSHPAGSGNTIYF
>NA|TRBD1|TRBJ1-6|TRBV7-2
TGTGCCAGCAGCTTAGGGACAGGGTATAATTCACCCCTCCACTTT
CASSLGTGYNSPLHF
>NA|TRBD1|TRBJ2-1|TRBV3-1/TRBV3-2
TGTGCCAGCAGCCAATACAGGGGTGTAGTCGGTGAGCAGTTCTTC
CASSQYRGVVGEQFF
>NA|TRBD1|TRBJ1-4|TRBV11-2
TGTGCCAGCAGCTTACAGACAGGGGGGGAAAAACTGTTTTTT
CASSLQTGGEKLFF
>NA|TRBD2|TRBJ2-5|TRBV14
TGTGCCAGCAGCTATAGACTAGCGGGGGAAGAGACCCAGTACTTC
CASSYRLAGEETQYF
>NA|TRBD2|TRBJ2-1|TRBV11-2
TGTGCCAGCAGCTTAGAACTAGCGGGAGGGTGGGATGAGCAGTTCTTC
CASSLELAGGWDEQFF
>NA|TRBD2|TRBJ2-7|TRBV6-6
TGTGCCAGCAGCCCGGGGGGATTGTCCTACGAGCAGTACTTC
CASSPGGLSYEQYF
>NA|NA|TRBJ1-2|TRBV6-1
TGTGCCAGCAGGTGGACAGCGAATAGCTACACCTTC
CASRWTANSYTF
>NA|NA|TRBJ1-2|TRBV5-1
TGCGCCAGCAGCTTGGACGGGAACTATGGCTACACCTTC
CASSLDGNYGYTF
>NA|NA|TRBJ1-5|TRBV11-2
TGTGCCAGCAGCTTAGTCCCAGGCTCCAATCAGCCCCAGCATTTT
CASSLVPGSNQPQHF
>NA|NA|TRBJ2-5|TRBV19
TGTGCCAGTAGTATCCCCGGGAGAGAGACCCAGTACTTC
CASSIPGRETQYF
>NA|TRBD1|TRBJ2-6|TRBV18
TGTGCCAGCTCACCACTGAGGGGGCGAACTGCTGGGGCCAACGTCCTGACTTTC
CASSPLRGRTAGANVLTF
>NA|TRBD2|TRBJ2-1|TRBV6-5
TGTGCCAGGAGCGGGGGGGACAATGAGCAGTTCTTC
CARSGGDNEQFF
>NA|TRBD2|TRBJ2-7|TRBV9
TGTGCCAGCAGCCAGGGACTAGCGGGAGCGAACTCCCCCTATGGGCAGTACTTC
CASSQGLAGANSPYGQYF
>NA|NA|TRBJ2-5|TRBV11-3
TGTGCCAGCAGCTTAGTAGGCAGGGGAAGCGAGACCCAGTACTTC
CASSLVGRGSETQYF
>few|NA|TRBJ1-6|TRBV5-8
TGTGCCAGCAGCTTGGGACAGATGAATTCACCCCTCCACTTT
CASSLGQMNSPLHF
>NA|NA|TRBJ2-1|TRBV30
TGTGCCTGGGGGGGGTCTAGCCACAATGAGCAGTTCTTC
CAWGGSSHNEQFF
>few|NA|TRBJ2-1|TRBV5-1
TGCGCCAGCAGAGACAGGTACGGCTACAATGAGCAGTTCTTC
CASRDRYGYNEQFF